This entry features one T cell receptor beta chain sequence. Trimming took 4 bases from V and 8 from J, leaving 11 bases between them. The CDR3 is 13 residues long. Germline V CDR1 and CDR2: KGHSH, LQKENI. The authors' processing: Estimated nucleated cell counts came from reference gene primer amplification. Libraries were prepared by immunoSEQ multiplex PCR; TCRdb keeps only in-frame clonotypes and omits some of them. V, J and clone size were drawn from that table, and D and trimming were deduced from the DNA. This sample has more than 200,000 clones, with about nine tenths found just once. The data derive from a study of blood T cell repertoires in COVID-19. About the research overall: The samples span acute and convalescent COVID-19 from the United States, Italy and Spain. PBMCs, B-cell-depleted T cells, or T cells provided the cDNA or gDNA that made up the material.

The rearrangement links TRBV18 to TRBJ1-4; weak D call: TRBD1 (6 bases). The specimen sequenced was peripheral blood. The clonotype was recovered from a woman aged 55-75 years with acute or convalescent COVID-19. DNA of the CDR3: TGTGCCAGCTCACTACAGGGACCCGAAAAACTGTTTTTT. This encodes CASSLQGPEKLFF.